Listed below are T cell receptor beta chains from one sample, sequenced in a study of cytomegalovirus exposure and HLA in healthy donors. Clones were read by immunoSEQ multiplex PCR, and TCRdb kept only the in-frame ones, dropping some. The data show some 210,000 clones, around 86% seen once. The sequencing sample was made of PBMCs. These receptors were collected from a man between 25 and 39 years old in good health and CMV-seronegative. Both conserved end residues are part of each CDR3. Fields, in order: clone size, V gene, D gene, J gene, CDR3 length, CDR3 protein, CDR3 DNA. The D gene is left open where the match is weak. Clone size is shown for a subset of rows, as once, few, many or a class of expanded clone.

clone_size: -
v_call: TRBV7-6
d_call: -
j_call: TRBJ1-3
cdr3_length: 16
cdr3_aa: CASSFEAVGSGNTIYF
cdr3_nt: TGTGCCAGCAGCTTCGAGGCCGTAGGTTCGGGAAACACCATATATTTT

clone_size: -
v_call: TRBV9
d_call: -
j_call: TRBJ1-2
cdr3_length: 14
cdr3_aa: CASSNSGKSDGYTF
cdr3_nt: TGTGCCAGCAGCAACTCCGGGAAGAGCGATGGCTACACCTTC

clone_size: -
v_call: TRBV4-3
d_call: -
j_call: TRBJ2-1
cdr3_length: 14
cdr3_aa: CASSQGPGVNEQFF
cdr3_nt: TGCGCCAGCAGCCAAGGTCCAGGGGTCAATGAGCAGTTCTTC

clone_size: -
v_call: TRBV7-9
d_call: -
j_call: TRBJ1-1
cdr3_length: 14
cdr3_aa: CASSLVVLNTEAFF
cdr3_nt: TGTGCCAGCAGCTTAGTAGTCTTGAACACTGAAGCTTTCTTT

clone_size: once
v_call: TRBV4-3
d_call: -
j_call: TRBJ1-3
cdr3_length: 15
cdr3_aa: CASSQDIGSGNTIYF
cdr3_nt: TGCGCCAGCAGCCAAGACATCGGCTCTGGAAACACCATATATTTT

clone_size: -
v_call: TRBV6-6
d_call: TRBD1
j_call: TRBJ2-7
cdr3_length: 13
cdr3_aa: CASSPRGSYEQYF
cdr3_nt: TGTGCCAGCAGTCCCAGGGGGAGCTACGAGCAGTACTTC

clone_size: -
v_call: TRBV5-1
d_call: TRBD2
j_call: TRBJ2-7
cdr3_length: 18
cdr3_aa: CASSRTSGNQGMGYEQYF
cdr3_nt: TGCGCCAGCAGTCGGACTAGCGGGAACCAAGGAATGGGGTACGAGCAGTACTTC

clone_size: -
v_call: TRBV28
d_call: -
j_call: TRBJ1-2
cdr3_length: 14
cdr3_aa: CASSLYQGTKGYTF
cdr3_nt: TGTGCCAGCAGTTTATACCAGGGAACGAAGGGCTACACCTTC

clone_size: -
v_call: TRBV9
d_call: -
j_call: TRBJ2-7
cdr3_length: 12
cdr3_aa: CASSGSGPEQYF
cdr3_nt: TGTGCCAGCAGCGGGAGCGGACCCGAGCAGTACTTC

clone_size: -
v_call: TRBV7-9
d_call: -
j_call: TRBJ1-1
cdr3_length: 12
cdr3_aa: CASSPEWSEAFF
cdr3_nt: TGTGCCAGCAGCCCTGAGTGGTCTGAAGCTTTCTTT

clone_size: once
v_call: TRBV5-6
d_call: -
j_call: TRBJ2-3
cdr3_length: 14
cdr3_aa: CASSLRTAADTQYF
cdr3_nt: TGTGCCAGCAGCTTGCGGACAGCAGCAGATACGCAGTATTTT

clone_size: -
v_call: TRBV7-9
d_call: TRBD1
j_call: TRBJ2-7
cdr3_length: 15
cdr3_aa: CASSPGQGASYEQYF
cdr3_nt: TGTGCCAGCAGCCCCGGACAGGGGGCCTCGTACGAGCAGTACTTC

clone_size: once
v_call: TRBV7-2
d_call: -
j_call: TRBJ1-2
cdr3_length: 14
cdr3_aa: CASSLQGRSYGYTF
cdr3_nt: TGTGCCAGCAGCTTACAGGGTAGAAGCTATGGCTACACCTTC

clone_size: -
v_call: TRBV5-8
d_call: TRBD1
j_call: TRBJ2-7
cdr3_length: 15
cdr3_aa: CASSLAGTGLYEQYF
cdr3_nt: TGTGCCAGCAGCTTGGCTGGGACAGGCCTATACGAGCAGTACTTC

clone_size: -
v_call: TRBV7-6
d_call: TRBD2
j_call: TRBJ2-1
cdr3_length: 15
cdr3_aa: CASSRSGSGYNEQFF
cdr3_nt: TGTGCCAGCAGCCGCAGCGGGAGTGGCTACAATGAGCAGTTCTTC

clone_size: -
v_call: TRBV28
d_call: -
j_call: TRBJ2-4
cdr3_length: 14
cdr3_aa: CASSLRAGANIQYF
cdr3_nt: TGTGCCAGCAGTTTAAGAGCGGGCGCAAACATTCAGTACTTC

clone_size: -
v_call: TRBV5-1
d_call: -
j_call: TRBJ2-6
cdr3_length: 18
cdr3_aa: CASSLVSVAISAANALTF
cdr3_nt: TGCGCCAGCAGCTTGGTGTCTGTGGCGATATCCGCGGCCAACGCCCTGACTTTC

clone_size: few
v_call: TRBV28
d_call: TRBD1
j_call: TRBJ2-1
cdr3_length: 15
cdr3_aa: CASSFRDSFYNEQFF
cdr3_nt: TGTGCCAGCAGTTTCCGGGACAGTTTCTACAATGAGCAGTTCTTC

clone_size: -
v_call: TRBV7-9
d_call: TRBD1
j_call: TRBJ2-7
cdr3_length: 13
cdr3_aa: CSSSEGAAYEQYF
cdr3_nt: TGTTCCAGCAGTGAGGGGGCAGCCTACGAGCAGTACTTC

clone_size: -
v_call: TRBV4-3
d_call: TRBD2
j_call: TRBJ2-1
cdr3_length: 16
cdr3_aa: CASSQRLAGGDNEQFF
cdr3_nt: TGCGCCAGCAGCCAACGACTAGCGGGGGGCGATAATGAGCAGTTCTTC

clone_size: -
v_call: TRBV4-1
d_call: -
j_call: TRBJ2-7
cdr3_length: 13
cdr3_aa: CASSQGQQYEQYF
cdr3_nt: TGCGCCAGCAGCCAAGGACAGCAATACGAGCAGTACTTC

clone_size: -
v_call: TRBV19
d_call: TRBD1
j_call: TRBJ2-7
cdr3_length: 14
cdr3_aa: CASSMMQGAIEQYF
cdr3_nt: TGTGCCAGTAGTATGATGCAGGGGGCGATCGAGCAGTACTTC

clone_size: -
v_call: TRBV7-9
d_call: -
j_call: TRBJ1-2
cdr3_length: 14
cdr3_aa: CSSSLETDVDGYTF
cdr3_nt: TGTTCCAGCAGCTTAGAGACAGACGTGGACGGCTACACCTTC

clone_size: -
v_call: TRBV28
d_call: TRBD1
j_call: TRBJ2-7
cdr3_length: 15
cdr3_aa: CASSLTGGRSYEQYF
cdr3_nt: TGTGCCAGCAGTTTGACAGGGGGCCGATCCTACGAGCAGTACTTC

clone_size: -
v_call: TRBV6-1
d_call: TRBD2
j_call: TRBJ2-1
cdr3_length: 14
cdr3_aa: CASSGLAGGWEQFF
cdr3_nt: TGTGCCAGCAGTGGACTAGCGGGAGGCTGGGAGCAGTTCTTC

clone_size: -
v_call: TRBV21-1
d_call: -
j_call: TRBJ2-5
cdr3_length: 16
cdr3_aa: CASSNGGTGGKETQYF
cdr3_nt: TGTGCCAGCAGCAACGGGGGGACAGGGGGGAAAGAGACCCAGTACTTC

clone_size: -
v_call: TRBV7-6
d_call: TRBD1
j_call: TRBJ2-1
cdr3_length: 15
cdr3_aa: CASSSLQGAYNEQFF
cdr3_nt: TGTGCCAGCAGCTCCCTCCAGGGGGCGTACAATGAGCAGTTCTTC

clone_size: -
v_call: TRBV19
d_call: TRBD1
j_call: TRBJ2-1
cdr3_length: 15
cdr3_aa: CASSLGQGTYNEQFF
cdr3_nt: TGTGCCAGTAGTTTGGGACAGGGCACCTACAATGAGCAGTTCTTC

clone_size: -
v_call: TRBV28
d_call: TRBD1
j_call: TRBJ1-5
cdr3_length: 15
cdr3_aa: CASSSPSTGSQPQHF
cdr3_nt: TGTGCCAGCAGTTCACCCTCGACAGGGAGTCAGCCCCAGCATTTT